This T cell receptor beta chain was identified during a study of spatial heterogeneity in lung cancer (dated by TCRdb to the late 2010s). In the study overall: Beta-chain transcripts were consistently detected in greater numbers than alpha-chain transcripts, which likely reflects a higher abundance of beta-chain transcripts. In the raw uncorrected reads, each unique combination of TCR and UMI appeared more than ten times on average. In non-small cell lung cancer, the study quantitatively compared TCR alpha and beta repertoires across several tumor regions, matched nontumor lung, and blood. The study linked features of the TCR repertoire to counts of nonsynonymous mutations, which were determined by whole-exome sequencing of tumor tissue. Both alpha and beta chains were TCR-sequenced in approximately 200 tumor regions, around 64 matched nontumor lung samples and around 50 PBMC samples obtained at surgery.

Libraries were made using 5' RACE. The instrument given in TCRdb is NextSeq 500. To allow correction of PCR and sequencing errors, the TCR library protocol tagged every TCR cDNA molecule with a unique molecular identifier. Turning to the authors' computational methods: TCR identification, UMI-based error correction and CDR3 extraction were performed with Decombinator tools. TCRs above a frequency of 2 per 1,000, corresponding to the top 1% of the tumor frequency distribution, were defined as expanded. Renyi diversity was computed with the R vegan package after each repertoire had been subsampled 100 times to 5,000 TCRs. CDR3 similarity networks were constructed using string-kernel similarity of amino acid triplets, with links drawn between CDR3s whose pairwise similarity was above 0.82. TCRdb applied fastp at Q25 and MiXCR to the public reads, then kept only in-frame beta chains. Each entry is one CDR3 protein sequence, shown with its most common DNA and genes. TCRdb's processing, not the authors' own work, is the source of the V and J calls. This sample holds tens of thousands of distinct CDR3 sequences; roughly 6.5% were observed only once. The ten largest clonotypes hold approximately 2.9% of the sample.

The table lists this clonotype with many counts. No antigen is known for it. Base quality data are lacking; no much larger clone is found one base away. Taken with the paper, the label for time point translates to: sample taken at primary tumor resection. Whole RNA extracted from tumor and nontumor lung tissue, or from cryopreserved PBMC samples, was used for TCR sequencing without cell sorting. Samples were obtained from approximately 77 patients with early-stage, untreated non-small cell lung cancer from the lung TRACERx cohort. A patient was chosen for TCR sequencing only when enough RNA was available from at least two tumor regions. From the cysteine up to the phenylalanine, the CDR3 has a length of 15 residues. The only DNA kept is the CDR3, 45 bases in frame from the first base. V is clipped by 3 bases and J by 5 bases, and the sequence between their germline boundaries is 15 bases long. The germline V gene yields SGHAT for CDR1 and FQNNGV for CDR2.

Broad study findings and their caveats: Confirming at a functional level the hypothesis that regional TCRs recognize regional mutations was considered to require additional single-cell paired TCR alpha and beta sequencing. Ubiquitous expanded tumor TCRs were detected in blood more often at tumor resection than at routine follow-up.

The receptor comes from a female donor with early-stage non-small cell lung cancer. The chain couples TRBV11-2 to TRBJ2-3, with TRBD2 perhaps the D gene, on 6 matching bases. The starting material was PBMCs, obtained at surgery. The CDR3 has the sequence CASSFSIWGEDTQYF. The DNA is TGTGCCAGCAGCTTTTCGATATGGGGGGAAGATACGCAGTATTTT. The variable domain in full, with residues beyond the CDR3 obtained from the reference TRBV11-2 and TRBJ2-3 genes, is EAGVAQSPRYKIIEKRQSVAFWCNPISGHATLYWYQQILGQGPKLLIQFQNNGVVDDSQLPKDRFSAERLKGVDSTLKIQPAKLEDSAVYLCASSFSIWGEDTQYFGPGTRLTVL.